These T cell receptor beta chains were read from a single sample in a study of blood T cell repertoires in COVID-19. Sequencing was performed with immunoSEQ multiplex PCR; in TCRdb, only in-frame clones are kept and a portion is missing. The sample includes 200,000 to 250,000 clones, over 80% of them seen just once. Sequencing input: peripheral blood. The receptors here all came from a human donor in a cohort sampled during active COVID-19. The CDR3 runs from the conserved cysteine through the conserved F or W. A D gene is named only where the DNA matches it firmly. Clone size is stated in some rows and not others, as once, few, many or a class when expanded.

clone_size | j_call | d_call | cdr3_length | v_call | cdr3_aa | cdr3_nt
. | TRBJ2-7 | . | 15 | TRBV4-3 | CASSQEIGTQGEQYF | TGCGCCAGCAGCCAAGAGATTGGGACCCAGGGGGAGCAGTACTTC
. | TRBJ2-7 | . | 13 | TRBV10-3 | CAIRRGEEGEQYF | TGTGCCATCAGGAGAGGGGAGGAGGGGGAGCAGTACTTC
. | TRBJ2-1 | TRBD2 | 18 | TRBV6-2/TRBV6-3 | CASSYSTLLAGGPGEQFF | TGTGCCAGCAGTTACTCTACACTACTAGCGGGAGGGCCCGGGGAGCAGTTCTTC
once | TRBJ1-4 | TRBD1 | 16 | TRBV19 | CASTNIDRATNEKLFF | TGTGCCAGTACCAATATAGACAGGGCAACTAATGAAAAACTGTTTTTT
. | TRBJ2-7 | . | 14 | TRBV28 | CASKTSGSLYEQYF | TGTGCCAGCAAAACGTCAGGCTCCCTATACGAGCAGTACTTC
. | TRBJ2-1 | . | 15 | TRBV9 | CASSLTPGPYNEQFF | TGTGCCAGCAGCCTTACTCCAGGCCCCTACAATGAGCAGTTCTTC
. | TRBJ2-2 | . | 14 | TRBV5-1 | CASSLTGNTGELFF | TGCGCCAGCAGCTTGACAGGGAACACCGGGGAGCTGTTTTTT
many | TRBJ2-5 | . | 14 | TRBV27 | CASSFGGNLETQYF | TGTGCCAGCAGTTTCGGAGGGAATCTAGAGACCCAGTACTTC
. | TRBJ2-3 | . | 14 | TRBV7-2 | CASSLVEDSRTQYF | TGTGCCAGCAGCTTAGTGGAGGACAGTCGAACGCAGTATTTT
few | TRBJ2-1 | TRBD2 | 15 | TRBV7-7 | CASSRTSGSQNEQFF | TGTGCCAGCAGCAGGACTAGCGGGAGTCAAAATGAGCAGTTCTTC
. | TRBJ2-7 | TRBD1 | 14 | TRBV6-6 | CASSLRQGIYEQYF | TGTGCCAGCAGCCTCAGACAGGGCATCTACGAGCAGTACTTC
. | TRBJ1-1 | TRBD1 | 14 | TRBV5-6 | CASSFRTGGAGAFF | TGTGCCAGCAGCTTCCGGACAGGGGGCGCCGGGGCTTTCTTT
. | TRBJ1-5 | . | 13 | TRBV19 | CASSIVRNQPQHF | TGTGCCAGTAGTATAGTGAGGAATCAGCCCCAGCATTTT
. | TRBJ2-7 | TRBD1 | 13 | TRBV28 | CASSFARGYEQYF | TGTGCCAGCAGTTTTGCCAGGGGGTACGAGCAGTACTTC
once | TRBJ2-7 | TRBD2 | 17 | TRBV28 | CASSPFPGGLAGDEQYF | TGTGCCAGCAGTCCCTTCCCGGGTGGGCTAGCGGGAGACGAGCAGTACTTC
few | TRBJ2-3 | . | 15 | TRBV5-4 | CASSYRGSTSDTQYF | TGTGCCAGCAGCTACCGGGGGAGTACCTCAGATACGCAGTATTTT
few | TRBJ2-7 | . | 12 | TRBV28 | CASRGQYYEQYF | TGTGCCAGCAGGGGACAATACTACGAGCAGTACTTC
. | TRBJ2-7 | TRBD1 | 16 | TRBV4-1 | CASSHLTGDVSYEQYF | TGCGCCAGCAGCCACTTGACAGGGGACGTCTCCTACGAGCAGTACTTC
. | TRBJ2-2 | TRBD1 | 15 | TRBV9 | CASSGGDRRTGELFF | TGTGCCAGCAGCGGAGGGGACAGGAGGACCGGGGAGCTGTTTTTT
. | TRBJ1-1 | . | 15 | TRBV2 | CASSESGGKNTEAFF | TGTGCCAGCAGTGAATCGGGCGGGAAGAACACTGAAGCTTTCTTT
. | TRBJ1-2 | TRBD1 | 17 | TRBV19 | CASSIEPGQGAFGGYTF | TGTGCCAGTAGTATAGAGCCGGGACAGGGGGCTTTCGGTGGCTACACCTTC
. | TRBJ1-1 | . | 13 | TRBV7-2 | CASSPHKASEAFF | TGTGCCAGCAGCCCCCACAAAGCGTCTGAAGCTTTCTTT
. | TRBJ2-1 | TRBD2 | 14 | TRBV6-5 | CASSPSGRGNEQFF | TGTGCCAGCAGTCCTAGCGGGAGAGGGAATGAGCAGTTCTTC
many | TRBJ2-1 | . | 14 | TRBV9 | CASSVAKASNEQFF | TGTGCCAGCAGCGTAGCTAAGGCTAGCAATGAGCAGTTCTTC
. | TRBJ2-7 | . | 13 | TRBV29-1 | CSVRFGNTYEQYF | TGCAGCGTTCGGTTCGGGAACACCTACGAGCAGTACTTC
. | TRBJ2-1 | TRBD2 | 15 | TRBV4-2 | CASSPAGGRAHEQFF | TGTGCCAGCAGCCCCGCGGGCGGGAGGGCCCATGAGCAGTTCTTC
many | TRBJ1-1 | . | 14 | TRBV6-5 | CASSYSARNTEAFF | TGTGCCAGCAGTTACTCGGCTCGGAACACTGAAGCTTTCTTT
. | TRBJ2-1 | TRBD1 | 16 | TRBV7-2 | CASSSLRTGPLNEQFF | TGTGCCAGCAGCTCATTGCGGACAGGGCCCCTAAATGAGCAGTTCTTC
. | TRBJ2-2 | TRBD2 | 15 | TRBV9 | CASSGGLARTGELFF | TGTGCCAGCAGCGGGGGACTAGCAAGGACCGGGGAGCTGTTTTTT
. | TRBJ2-1 | TRBD2 | 13 | TRBV11-3 | CASSLGLADEQFF | TGTGCCAGCAGCCTCGGACTAGCAGATGAGCAGTTCTTC
. | TRBJ2-3 | . | 13 | TRBV27 | CASSLWEADTQYF | TGTGCCAGCAGTTTATGGGAGGCGGATACGCAGTATTTT
. | TRBJ1-1 | . | 13 | TRBV2 | CASSASGGTEAFF | TGTGCCAGCAGTGCGTCTGGGGGGACTGAAGCTTTCTTT
. | TRBJ2-7 | TRBD1 | 11 | TRBV20-1 | CRGDSDHEQYF | TGCAGGGGGGACAGCGATCACGAGCAGTACTTC
. | TRBJ1-1 | . | 14 | TRBV6-6 | CASSPTGLNTEAFF | TGTGCCAGCAGTCCTACCGGGTTGAACACTGAAGCTTTCTTT
. | TRBJ1-2 | . | 14 | TRBV19 | CASRPGRGSYGYTF | TGTGCCAGTAGACCGGGTCGCGGCTCCTATGGCTACACCTTC
. | TRBJ2-3 | TRBD1 | 17 | TRBV9 | CASSPRQGWTKGDTQYF | TGTGCCAGCAGCCCACGACAGGGATGGACGAAGGGAGATACGCAGTATTTT